The present T cell receptor beta chain was sequenced within a study of blood T cell repertoires in COVID-19. The ends lost 4 bases at V and 3 bases at J; junction bases unmatched: 5. CDR1 KGHSH and CDR2 LQKENI come from the germline V gene. CDR3 length: 15 residues. Seattle cases were enrolled at active infection and followed longitudinally. In the authors' workflow: Nucleated cell number was recorded as an estimate derived from reference gene primer amplification. Here immunoSEQ multiplex PCR was the method, and the copy in TCRdb shows in-frame clones only, minus some. That table is the source of V, J and clone size, and D and trimming were worked out from the DNA. The table shows some 400,000 clones, with about 87% occurring only once.

The sequencing input was peripheral blood. The clonotype originates from a woman aged 55-69 years with COVID-19, enrolled during active disease. The V call is TRBV18, the J call TRBJ1-5; 8 bases are shared with TRBD1. CDR3 amino acids: CASSQDRAPNQPQHF. CDR3 nucleotides: TGTGCCAGCTCACAGGACAGGGCACCCAATCAGCCCCAGCATTTT.